This T cell receptor beta chain was observed in a study of blood T cell repertoires in COVID-19 (dated by TCRdb to the early 2020s). For the study in its entirety: The collaborator samples originated in the United States, Italy and Spain and spanned the acute and convalescent phases of COVID-19. The prospective study material was composed of cDNA or gDNA derived from T cells, B-cell-depleted T cells, or PBMCs. Deeply sampled blood TCRbeta repertoires from subjects exposed to, actively infected with, or recovered from COVID-19 were included in the dataset. The repertoires were released in a freely available public database intended as a resource for research on the immune response to SARS-CoV-2. The samples were drawn from the first 160 participants of the ongoing ImmuneRACE study and from 1,254 subjects provided by 6 global collaborators. A de-identified subject ID, COVID-19 status, age in years and sex were almost always included in the sample metadata. HLA class I and class II types, where available, came from metadata supplied by the sample provider rather than from assay-based typing.

One collaborating source in Seattle enrolled patients during active infection and followed them longitudinally through the course of disease. Whole blood was collected in K2EDTA tubes by collaborating institutions according to the institutions' own protocols. For TCRbeta analysis, collaborators shipped samples as frozen whole blood, isolated PBMCs, or DNA extracted from either of those sample types. The immunoSEQ Assay, a bias-controlled multiplex PCR, was used to amplify TCRbeta CDR3 regions from genomic DNA. Per the authors' processing: Within the assay, amplification of reference gene primers was used to estimate how many nucleated cells each sample contained. To quantify the absolute abundance of each unique TCRbeta CDR3 rearrangement, sequence reads were collapsed and filtered. For each sample, productive Simpson clonality was calculated by taking the square root of Simpson's diversity index across productive rearrangements. Imported from immuneACCESS, the table was reduced by TCRdb to in-frame sequences with V and J called. These copies leave out some clones; in studies compared against another copy, an unresolved V gene accounts for under half, and the cause of the remainder is not known. Clonal size and the V and J genes are those of that table, whereas D and trimming came from the DNA. The sample table lists about 340,000 clones, roughly 86% of them with a count of one. The ten largest make up around 6.6% of the sample.

Notes on this clone: Its antigen is unknown. One base away there is no much larger clone; base qualities are not given.

Points the paper makes about the study in general: Clinical and demographic metadata were provided uncurated, with the amount varying by source and participant.

The TCR comes from a woman aged 70-85 years with COVID-19, enrolled during active disease. Sequencing input: peripheral blood.

The nucleotide sequence reads TGTGCCAGCAGCTTGTGGCACGGGGGTCCCCTTCTCGGGGAGCTGTTTTTT. This is translated as CASSLWHGGPLLGELFF. This chain joins TRBV5-6 to TRBJ2-2, with a tentative D gene TRBD2 over 6 matching bases. The germline ends are 20 bases apart after V is trimmed by 1 base and J by 7 bases. Taken from cysteine to phenylalanine, the CDR3 has 17 residues. This entry keeps only the CDR3 DNA: 51 bases, framed from base 1. Based on the germline V gene, the CDR1 and CDR2 sequences are SGHDT and YYEEEE.